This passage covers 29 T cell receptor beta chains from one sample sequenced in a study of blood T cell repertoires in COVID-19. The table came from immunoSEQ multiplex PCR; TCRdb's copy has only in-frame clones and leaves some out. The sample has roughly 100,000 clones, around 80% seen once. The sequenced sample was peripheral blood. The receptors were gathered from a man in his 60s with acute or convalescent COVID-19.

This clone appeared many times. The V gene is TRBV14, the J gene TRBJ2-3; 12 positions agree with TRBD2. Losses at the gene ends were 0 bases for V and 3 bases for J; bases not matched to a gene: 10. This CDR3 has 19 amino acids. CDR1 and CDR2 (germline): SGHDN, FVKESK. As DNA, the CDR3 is TGTGCCAGCAGCCAAGATAGCCCTAGCGGGGGGGCCACAACAGATACGCAGTATTTT. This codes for CASSQDSPSGGATTDTQYF.

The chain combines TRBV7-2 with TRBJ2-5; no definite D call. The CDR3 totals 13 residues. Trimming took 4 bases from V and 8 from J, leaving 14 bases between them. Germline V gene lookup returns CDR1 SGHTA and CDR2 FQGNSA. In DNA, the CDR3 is TGTGCCAGCAGCTCTTCGATCGTCCTAACCCAGTACTTC. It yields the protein CASSSSIVLTQYF.

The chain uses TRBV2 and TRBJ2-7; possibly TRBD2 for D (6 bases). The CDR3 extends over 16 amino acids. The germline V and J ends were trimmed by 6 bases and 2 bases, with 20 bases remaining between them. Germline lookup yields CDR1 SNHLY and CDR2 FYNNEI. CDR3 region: CASSEGRSAGPYEQYV. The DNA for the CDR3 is TGTGCCAGCAGCGAGGGAAGGTCGGCGGGGCCCTACGAGCAGTACGTC.

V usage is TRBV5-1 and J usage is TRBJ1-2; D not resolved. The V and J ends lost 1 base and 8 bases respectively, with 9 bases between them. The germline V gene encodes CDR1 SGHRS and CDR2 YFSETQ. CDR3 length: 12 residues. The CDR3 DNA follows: TGCGCCAGCAGCTTGCTTCCGGGGGGCTACACCTTC. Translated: CASSLLPGGYTF.

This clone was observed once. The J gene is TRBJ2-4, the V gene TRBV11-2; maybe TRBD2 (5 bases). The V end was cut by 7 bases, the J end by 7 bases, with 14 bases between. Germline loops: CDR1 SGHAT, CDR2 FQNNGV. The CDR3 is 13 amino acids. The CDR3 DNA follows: TGTGCCAGCACCCTAGGTACGGGGAACATTCAGTACTTC. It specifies CASTLGTGNIQYF.

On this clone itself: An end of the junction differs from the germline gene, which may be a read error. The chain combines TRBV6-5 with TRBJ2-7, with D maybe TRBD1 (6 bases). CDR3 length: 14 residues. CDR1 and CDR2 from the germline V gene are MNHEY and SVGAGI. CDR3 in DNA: TGTGCCAGCAGCATTTTGACCGGGACACCCCTCCAAGGCTTC. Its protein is CASSILTGTPLQGF.

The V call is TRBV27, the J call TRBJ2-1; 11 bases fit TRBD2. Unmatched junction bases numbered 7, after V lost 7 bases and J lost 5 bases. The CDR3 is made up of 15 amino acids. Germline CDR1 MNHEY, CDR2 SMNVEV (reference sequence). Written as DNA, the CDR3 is TGTGCCAGCACCTCACTAGCGGGAGTTCACAATGAGCAGTTCTTC. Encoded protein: CASTSLAGVHNEQFF.

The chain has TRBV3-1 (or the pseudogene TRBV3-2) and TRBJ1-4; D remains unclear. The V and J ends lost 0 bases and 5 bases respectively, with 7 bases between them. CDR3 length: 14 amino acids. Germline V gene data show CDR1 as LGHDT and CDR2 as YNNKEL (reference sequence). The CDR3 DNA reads TGTGCCAGCAGCCAAGACAGTGTAAATGAAAAACTGTTTTTT. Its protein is CASSQDSVNEKLFF.

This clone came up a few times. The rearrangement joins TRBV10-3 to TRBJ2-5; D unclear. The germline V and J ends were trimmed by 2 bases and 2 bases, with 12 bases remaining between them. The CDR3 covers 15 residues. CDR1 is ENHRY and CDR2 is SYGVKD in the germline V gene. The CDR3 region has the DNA TGTGCCATCAGTGAGGCGGAAGGTTCACAAGAGACCCAGTACTTC. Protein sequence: CAISEAEGSQETQYF.

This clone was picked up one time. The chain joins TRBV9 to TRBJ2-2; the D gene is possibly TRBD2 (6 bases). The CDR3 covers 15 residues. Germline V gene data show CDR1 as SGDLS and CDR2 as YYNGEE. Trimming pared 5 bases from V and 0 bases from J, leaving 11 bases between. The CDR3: CASSSGDPNTGELFF. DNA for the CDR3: TGTGCCAGCAGTTCGGGAGACCCGAACACCGGGGAGCTGTTTTTT.

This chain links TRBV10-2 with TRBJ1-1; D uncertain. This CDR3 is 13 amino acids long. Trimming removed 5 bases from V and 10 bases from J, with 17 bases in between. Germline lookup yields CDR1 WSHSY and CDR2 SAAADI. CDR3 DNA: TGCGCCAGCAGTAGTGGCCTCCGGCAGGTAGCTTTCTTT. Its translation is CASSSGLRQVAFF.

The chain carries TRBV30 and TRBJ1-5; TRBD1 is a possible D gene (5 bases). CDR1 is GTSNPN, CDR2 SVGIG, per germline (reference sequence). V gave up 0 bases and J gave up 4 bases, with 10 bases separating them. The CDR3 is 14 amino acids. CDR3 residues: CAWSVGARNQPQHF. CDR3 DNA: TGTGCCTGGAGTGTTGGGGCAAGGAATCAGCCCCAGCATTTT.

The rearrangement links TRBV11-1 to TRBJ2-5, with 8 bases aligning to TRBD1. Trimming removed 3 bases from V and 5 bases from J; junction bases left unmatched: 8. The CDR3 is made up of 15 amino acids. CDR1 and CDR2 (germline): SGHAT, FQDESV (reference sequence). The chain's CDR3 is CASSFGQGSEETQYF. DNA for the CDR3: TGTGCCAGCAGCTTCGGACAGGGTAGTGAGGAGACCCAGTACTTC.

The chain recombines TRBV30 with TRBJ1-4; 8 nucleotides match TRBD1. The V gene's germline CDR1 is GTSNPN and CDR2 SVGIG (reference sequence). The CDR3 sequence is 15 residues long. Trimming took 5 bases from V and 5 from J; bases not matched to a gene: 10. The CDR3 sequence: CAWGFGTGQNEKLFF. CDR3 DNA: TGTGCCTGGGGGTTCGGGACAGGCCAAAATGAAAAACTGTTTTTT.

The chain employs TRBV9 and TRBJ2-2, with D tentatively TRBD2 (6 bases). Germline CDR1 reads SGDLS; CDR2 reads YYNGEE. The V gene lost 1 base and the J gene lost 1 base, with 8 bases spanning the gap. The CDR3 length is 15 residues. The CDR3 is CASSVMGGNTGELFF. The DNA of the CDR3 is TGTGCCAGCAGCGTAATGGGGGGGAACACCGGGGAGCTGTTTTTT.

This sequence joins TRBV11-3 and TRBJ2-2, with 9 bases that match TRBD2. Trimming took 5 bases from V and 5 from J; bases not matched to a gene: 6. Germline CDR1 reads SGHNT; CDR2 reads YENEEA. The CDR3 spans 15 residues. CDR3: CASSLSGSGTGELFF. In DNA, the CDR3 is TGTGCCAGCAGCCTTAGCGGGAGTGGTACCGGGGAGCTGTTTTTT.

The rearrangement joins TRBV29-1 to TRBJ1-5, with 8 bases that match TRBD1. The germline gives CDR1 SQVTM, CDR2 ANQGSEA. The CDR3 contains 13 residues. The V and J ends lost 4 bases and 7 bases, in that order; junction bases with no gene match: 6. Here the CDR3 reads CSVGTGSFQPQHF. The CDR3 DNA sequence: TGCAGCGTTGGGACAGGGAGTTTCCAGCCCCAGCATTTT.

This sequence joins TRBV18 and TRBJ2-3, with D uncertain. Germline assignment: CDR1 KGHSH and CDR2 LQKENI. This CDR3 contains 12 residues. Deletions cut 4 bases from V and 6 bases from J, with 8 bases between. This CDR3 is CASSLTFDTQYF. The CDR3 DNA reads TGTGCCAGCTCACTGACATTCGATACGCAGTATTTT.

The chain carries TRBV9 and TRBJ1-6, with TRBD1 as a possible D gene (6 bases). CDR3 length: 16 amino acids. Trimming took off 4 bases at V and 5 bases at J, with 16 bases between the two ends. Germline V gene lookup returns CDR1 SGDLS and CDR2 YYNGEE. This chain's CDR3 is CASSPLDRSNNSPLHF. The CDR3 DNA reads TGTGCCAGCAGCCCCCTAGACAGGTCGAATAATTCACCCCTCCACTTT.

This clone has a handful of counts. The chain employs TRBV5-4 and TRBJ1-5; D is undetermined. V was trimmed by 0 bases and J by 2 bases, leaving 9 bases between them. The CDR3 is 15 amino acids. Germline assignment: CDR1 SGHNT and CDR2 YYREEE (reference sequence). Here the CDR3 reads CASSLDPSGNQPQHF. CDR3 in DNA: TGTGCCAGCAGCTTGGACCCCTCGGGCAATCAGCCCCAGCATTTT. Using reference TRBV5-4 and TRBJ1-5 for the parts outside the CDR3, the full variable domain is ETGVTQSPTHLIKTRGQQVTLRCSSQSGHNTVSWYQQALGQGPQFIFQYYREEENGRGNFPPRFSGLQFPNYSSELNVNALELDDSALYLCASSLDPSGNQPQHFGDGTRLSIL.

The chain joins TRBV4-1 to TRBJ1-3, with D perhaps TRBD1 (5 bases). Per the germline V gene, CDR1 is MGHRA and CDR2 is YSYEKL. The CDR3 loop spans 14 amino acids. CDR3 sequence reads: CATSPTASGNTIYF. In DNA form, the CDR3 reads TGCGCGACCTCACCGACAGCCTCTGGAAACACCATATATTTT.

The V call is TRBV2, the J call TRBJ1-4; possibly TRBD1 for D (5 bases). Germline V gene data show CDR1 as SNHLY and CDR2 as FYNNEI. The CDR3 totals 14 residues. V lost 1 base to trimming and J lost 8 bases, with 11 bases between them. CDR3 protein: CASSEGQRGEKLFF. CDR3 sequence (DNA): TGTGCCAGCAGTGAAGGGCAGCGGGGGGAAAAACTGTTTTTT. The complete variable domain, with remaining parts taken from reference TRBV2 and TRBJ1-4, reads EPEVTQTPSHQVTQMGQEVILRCVPISNHLYFYWYRQILGQKVEFLVSFYNNEISEKSEIFDDQFSVERPDGSNFTLKIRSTKLEDSAMYFCASSEGQRGEKLFFGSGTQLSVL.

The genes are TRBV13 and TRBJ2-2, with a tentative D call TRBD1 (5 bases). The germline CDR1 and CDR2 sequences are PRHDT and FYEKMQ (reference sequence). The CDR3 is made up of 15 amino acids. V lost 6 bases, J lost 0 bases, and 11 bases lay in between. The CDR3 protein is CASRTTVPNTGELFF. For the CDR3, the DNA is TGTGCCAGCAGAACGACAGTCCCGAACACCGGGGAGCTGTTTTTT. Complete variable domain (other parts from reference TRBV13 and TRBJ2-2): AAGVIQSPRHLIKEKRETATLKCYPIPRHDTVYWYQQGPGQDPQFLISFYEKMQSDKGSIPDRFSAQQFSDYHSELNMSSLELGDSALYFCASRTTVPNTGELFFGEGSRLTVL.

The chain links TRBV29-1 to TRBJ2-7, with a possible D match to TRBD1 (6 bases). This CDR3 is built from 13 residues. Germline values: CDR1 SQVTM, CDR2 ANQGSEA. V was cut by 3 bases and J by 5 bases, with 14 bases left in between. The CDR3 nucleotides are TGCAGCGTTGAGAGACAGGAAAACGACGAGCAGTACTTC. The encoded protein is CSVERQENDEQYF.

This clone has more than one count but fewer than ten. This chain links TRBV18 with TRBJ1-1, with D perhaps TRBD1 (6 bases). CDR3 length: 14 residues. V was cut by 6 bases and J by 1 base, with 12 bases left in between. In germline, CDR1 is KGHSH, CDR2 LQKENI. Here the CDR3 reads CASSGQRKNTEAFF. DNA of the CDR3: TGTGCCAGCTCTGGACAGAGGAAGAACACTGAAGCTTTCTTT.

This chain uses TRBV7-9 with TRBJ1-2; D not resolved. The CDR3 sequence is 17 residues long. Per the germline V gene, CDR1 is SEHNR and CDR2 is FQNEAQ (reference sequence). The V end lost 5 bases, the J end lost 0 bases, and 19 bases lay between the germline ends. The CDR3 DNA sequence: TGTGCCAGCAGCCCACTAGTCGCCTATCAGGCTAACTATGGCTACACCTTC. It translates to CASSPLVAYQANYGYTF. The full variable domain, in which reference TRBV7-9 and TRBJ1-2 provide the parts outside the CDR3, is DTGVSQNPRHKITKRGQNVTFRCDPISEHNRLYWYRQTLGQGPEFLTYFQNEAQLEKSRLLSDRFSAERPKGSFSTLEIQRTEQGDSAMYLCASSPLVAYQANYGYTFGSGTRLTVV.

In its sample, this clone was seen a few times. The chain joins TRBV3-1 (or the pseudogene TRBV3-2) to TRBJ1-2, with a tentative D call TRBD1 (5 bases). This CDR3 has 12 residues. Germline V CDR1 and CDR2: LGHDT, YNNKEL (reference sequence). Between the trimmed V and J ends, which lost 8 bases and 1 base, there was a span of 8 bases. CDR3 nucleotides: TGTGCCAGCTCAGGGTATAACTATGGCTACACCTTC. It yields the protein CASSGYNYGYTF.

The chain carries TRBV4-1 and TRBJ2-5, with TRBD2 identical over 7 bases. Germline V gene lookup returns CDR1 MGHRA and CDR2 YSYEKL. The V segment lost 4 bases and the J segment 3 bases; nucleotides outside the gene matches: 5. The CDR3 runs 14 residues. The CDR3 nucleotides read TGCGCCAGCAGCCCCGGGACTACAAAAGAGACCCAGTACTTC. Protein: CASSPGTTKETQYF.

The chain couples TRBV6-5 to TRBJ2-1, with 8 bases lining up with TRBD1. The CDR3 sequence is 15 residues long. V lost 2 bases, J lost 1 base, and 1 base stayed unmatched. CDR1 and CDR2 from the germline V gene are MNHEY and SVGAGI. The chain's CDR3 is CASSYGQGSYNEQFF. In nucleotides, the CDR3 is TGTGCCAGCAGTTACGGACAGGGATCCTACAATGAGCAGTTCTTC.